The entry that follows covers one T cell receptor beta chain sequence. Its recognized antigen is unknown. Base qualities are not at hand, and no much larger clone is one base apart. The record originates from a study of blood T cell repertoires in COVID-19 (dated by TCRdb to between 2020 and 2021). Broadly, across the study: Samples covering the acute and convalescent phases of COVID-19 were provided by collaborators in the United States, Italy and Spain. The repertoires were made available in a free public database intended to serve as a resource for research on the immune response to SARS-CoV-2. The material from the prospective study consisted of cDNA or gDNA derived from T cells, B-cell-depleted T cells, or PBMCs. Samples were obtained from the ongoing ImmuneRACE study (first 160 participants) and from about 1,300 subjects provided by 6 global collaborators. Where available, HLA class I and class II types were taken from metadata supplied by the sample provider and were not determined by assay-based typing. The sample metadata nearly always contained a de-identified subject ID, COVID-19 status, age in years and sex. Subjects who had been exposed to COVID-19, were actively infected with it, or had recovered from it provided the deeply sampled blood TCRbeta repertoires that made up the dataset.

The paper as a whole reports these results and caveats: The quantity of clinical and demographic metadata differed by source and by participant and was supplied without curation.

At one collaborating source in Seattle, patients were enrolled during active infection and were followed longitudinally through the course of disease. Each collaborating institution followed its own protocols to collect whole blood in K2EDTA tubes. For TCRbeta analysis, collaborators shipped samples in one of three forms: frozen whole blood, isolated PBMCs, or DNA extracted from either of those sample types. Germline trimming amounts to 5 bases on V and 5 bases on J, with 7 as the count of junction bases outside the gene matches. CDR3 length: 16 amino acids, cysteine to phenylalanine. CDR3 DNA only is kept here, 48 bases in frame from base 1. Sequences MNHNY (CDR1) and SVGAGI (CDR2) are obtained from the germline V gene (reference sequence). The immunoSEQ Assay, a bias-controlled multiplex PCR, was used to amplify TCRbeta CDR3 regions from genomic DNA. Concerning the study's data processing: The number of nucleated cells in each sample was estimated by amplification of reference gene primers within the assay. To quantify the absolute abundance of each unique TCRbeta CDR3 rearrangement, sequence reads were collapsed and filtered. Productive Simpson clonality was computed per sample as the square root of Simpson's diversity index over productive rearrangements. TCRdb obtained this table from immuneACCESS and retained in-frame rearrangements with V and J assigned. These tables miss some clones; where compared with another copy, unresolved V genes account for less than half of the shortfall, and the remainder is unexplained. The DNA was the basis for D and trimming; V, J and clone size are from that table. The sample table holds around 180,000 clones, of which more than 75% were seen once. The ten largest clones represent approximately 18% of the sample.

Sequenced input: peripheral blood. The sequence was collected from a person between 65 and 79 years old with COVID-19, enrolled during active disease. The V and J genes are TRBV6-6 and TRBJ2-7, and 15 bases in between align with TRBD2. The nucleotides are TGTGCCAGCAGTCCCGGGACTAGCGGGAGGTACCACGAGCAGTACTTC. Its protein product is CASSPGTSGRYHEQYF.